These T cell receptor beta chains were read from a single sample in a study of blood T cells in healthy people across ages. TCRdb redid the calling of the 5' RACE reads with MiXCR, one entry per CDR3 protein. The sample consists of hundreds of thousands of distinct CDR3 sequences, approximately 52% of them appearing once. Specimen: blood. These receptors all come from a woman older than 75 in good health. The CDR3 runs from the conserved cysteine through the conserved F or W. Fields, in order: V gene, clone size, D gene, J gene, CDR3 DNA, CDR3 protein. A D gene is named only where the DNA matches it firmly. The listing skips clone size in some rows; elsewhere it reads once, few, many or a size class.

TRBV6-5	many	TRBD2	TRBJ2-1	TGTGCCAGCAGGCCACTAGCGGGAGGGAAGAATGAGCAGTTCTTC	CASRPLAGGKNEQFF
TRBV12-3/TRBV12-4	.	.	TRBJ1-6	TGTGCCAGCAGTCGGCAGGGGAGTCGATCACCCCTCCACTTT	CASSRQGSRSPLHF
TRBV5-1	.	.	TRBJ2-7	TGCGCCAGCAGCTTGGTGACAACCTACGAGCAGTACTTC	CASSLVTTYEQYF
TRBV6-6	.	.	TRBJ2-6	TGTGCCAGCAGTAAGAACAGGGAAACTGGGGCCAACGTCCTGACTTTC	CASSKNRETGANVLTF
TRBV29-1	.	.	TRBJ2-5	TGCAGCGCTCGGCAGGCGCAAGAGACCCAGTACTTC	CSARQAQETQYF
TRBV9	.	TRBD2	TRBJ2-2	TGTGCCAGCAGCGAAGCGGGAGGGCCGGGGGAGCTGTTTTTT	CASSEAGGPGELFF
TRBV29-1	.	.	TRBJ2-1	TGCAGCGTCTTAACGACTTCCTACAATGAGCAGTTCTTC	CSVLTTSYNEQFF
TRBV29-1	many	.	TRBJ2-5	TGCAGCGTCGTCTCAGGTCAGGGGAAAGAGACCCAGTACTTC	CSVVSGQGKETQYF
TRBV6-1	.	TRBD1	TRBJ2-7	TGTGCCAGCAGTGAGATTGCCGGGACAGGGGATTACGAGCAGTACTTC	CASSEIAGTGDYEQYF
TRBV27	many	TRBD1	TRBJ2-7	TGTGCCAGCAGAAGGACAGGGGCCCTCTACGAGCAGTACTTC	CASRRTGALYEQYF
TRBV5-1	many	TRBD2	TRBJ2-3	TGCGCCAGCAGCCGCAAGCGGGAGCCAGATACGCAGTATTTT	CASSRKREPDTQYF
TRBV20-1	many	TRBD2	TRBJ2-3	TGCAGTGCTTACATAGCGGGGGGCACAGATACGCAGTATTTT	CSAYIAGGTDTQYF
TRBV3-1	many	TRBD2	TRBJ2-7	TGTGCCAGCAGCCAAGGCGGGAGGAGGTCCTACGAGCAGTACTTC	CASSQGGRRSYEQYF
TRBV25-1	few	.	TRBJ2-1	TGTGCCAGCAGCCCTCCGGCAGGGTCCAACTCCTACAATGAGCAGTTCTTC	CASSPPAGSNSYNEQFF
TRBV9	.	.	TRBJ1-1	TGTGCCAGCAGTATAGACGGAAGGAACACTGAAGCTTTCTTT	CASSIDGRNTEAFF
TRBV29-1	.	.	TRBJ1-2	TGCAGCACCGAGGGGCGCAACAATGGCTACACCTTC	CSTEGRNNGYTF
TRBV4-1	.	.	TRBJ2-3	TGCGCCAGCAGCCAAGCTGGGACAAATTACGGTACGCAGTATTTT	CASSQAGTNYGTQYF
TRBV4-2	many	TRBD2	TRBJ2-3	TGTGCCAGCAGCCAAGTAGCTAGCGGGGGATCAGATACGCAGTATTTT	CASSQVASGGSDTQYF
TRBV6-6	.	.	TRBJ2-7	TGTGCCAGCAGTTACGCCCACTACGAGCAGTACTTC	CASSYAHYEQYF
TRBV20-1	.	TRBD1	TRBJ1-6	TGCAGTGCCGTTACAGGGGCGCGATATTCACCCCTCCACTTT	CSAVTGARYSPLHF
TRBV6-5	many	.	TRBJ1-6	TGTGCCAGCTACGTTCTAAATTCACCCCTCCACTTT	CASYVLNSPLHF
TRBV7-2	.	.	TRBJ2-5	TGTGCCAGCAGCCCCCCTATCGGGGGCCAAGAGACCCAGTACTTC	CASSPPIGGQETQYF
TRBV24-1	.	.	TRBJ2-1	TGTGCCACCAGTGATTCGAGGAGGACTCGGTTCTTC	CATSDSRRTRFF
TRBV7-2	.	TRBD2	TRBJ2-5	TGTGCCAGCAGCTTAGCGCTAGGGACTAGCGCCTACACGACCCAGTACTTC	CASSLALGTSAYTTQYF
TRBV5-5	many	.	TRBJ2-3	TGTGCCAGCAGCCTCACACCCCAAGAGGCAGATACGCAGTATTTT	CASSLTPQEADTQYF
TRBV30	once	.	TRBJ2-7	TGTGCCTGGAGAAAACCCTACGAGCAGTACTTC	CAWRKPYEQYF
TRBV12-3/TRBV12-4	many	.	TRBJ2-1	TGTGCCAGCAGTTTGACCAAGGAGCAGTTCTTC	CASSLTKEQFF
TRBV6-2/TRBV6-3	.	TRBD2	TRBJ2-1	TGTGCCAGCAGTAAACTAGCGGGGTACAATGAGCAGTTCTTC	CASSKLAGYNEQFF
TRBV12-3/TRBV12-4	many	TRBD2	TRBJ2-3	TGTGCCAGCAGACATAGCGGGGGCCTCACAGATACGCAGTATTTT	CASRHSGGLTDTQYF
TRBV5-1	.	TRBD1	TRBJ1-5	TGCGCCAGCAGCGTGGGGGACAGAATCAATCAGCCCCAGCATTTT	CASSVGDRINQPQHF
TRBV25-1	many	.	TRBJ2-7	TGTGCCAGCAGTGTACGCGGAAGGGCGAAAGGCGAGCAGTACTTC	CASSVRGRAKGEQYF
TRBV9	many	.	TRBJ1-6	TGTGCCAGCAGCGCCCGACCCAGGACGGATTCACCCCTCCACTTT	CASSARPRTDSPLHF
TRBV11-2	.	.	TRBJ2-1	TGTGCCAGCAGCTTAGTATTAGGGGGCTACAATGAGCAGTTCTTC	CASSLVLGGYNEQFF
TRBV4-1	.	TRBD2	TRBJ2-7	TGCGCCAGCAGCCAAGATCGCGGTCCGGGGGGTAGCTCCTACGAGCAGTACTTC	CASSQDRGPGGSSYEQYF
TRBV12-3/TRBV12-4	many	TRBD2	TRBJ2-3	TGTGCCAGCAGTTTCCTAGCGGGGAGAGATACGCAGTATTTT	CASSFLAGRDTQYF
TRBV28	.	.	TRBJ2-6	TGTGCCAGCAAGATTGATCGTTCCTCTGGGGCCAACGTCCTGACTTTC	CASKIDRSSGANVLTF
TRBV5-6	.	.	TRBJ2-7	TGTGCCAGCAGCTTGACGGGGATGCCCTACGAGCAGTACTTC	CASSLTGMPYEQYF
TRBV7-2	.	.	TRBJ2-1	TGTGCCAGCAGCTTATCCGCTGGGGAGCAGTTCTTC	CASSLSAGEQFF
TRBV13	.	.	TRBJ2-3	TGTGCCAGCAGCTCCGCAGGGTCCTCAGATACGCAGTATTTT	CASSSAGSSDTQYF
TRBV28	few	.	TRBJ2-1	TGTGCCAGCAGTTTAGGCGGGGTGGGCTACAATGAGCAGTTCTTC	CASSLGGVGYNEQFF
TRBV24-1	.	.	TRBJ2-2	TGTGCCACCAGTGACCCAGGGACTAACACCGGGGAGCTGTTTTTT	CATSDPGTNTGELFF
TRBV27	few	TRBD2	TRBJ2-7	TGTGCCAGCAGTTTCCTCGGGGGGAGGGAGCAGTACTTC	CASSFLGGREQYF
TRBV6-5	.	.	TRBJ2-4	TGTGCCAGCAGTCCCGTGGACACCAAAAACATTCAGTACTTC	CASSPVDTKNIQYF
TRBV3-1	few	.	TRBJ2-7	TGTGCCAGCAGCCAAGAAGTTCTCCCTCGCCTCGAGCAGTACTTC	CASSQEVLPRLEQYF
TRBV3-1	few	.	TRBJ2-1	TGTGCCAGCAGCCACTCGAGCGGATCCGACAATGAGCAGTTCTTC	CASSHSSGSDNEQFF
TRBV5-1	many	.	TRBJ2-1	TGCGCCAGCAGCTTTAAAACGGCCGGAGGTGATGAGCAGTTCTTC	CASSFKTAGGDEQFF
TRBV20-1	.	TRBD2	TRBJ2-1	TGCAGTGCTACCCCCGGCCCTCCTAGCGGGTTCTCCTACGAGCAGTTCTTC	CSATPGPPSGFSYEQFF
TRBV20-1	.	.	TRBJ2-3	TGCAGTGCTAGAGATCATGAGGGGGGCCCAGATACGCAGTATTTT	CSARDHEGGPDTQYF
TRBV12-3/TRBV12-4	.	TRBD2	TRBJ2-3	TGTGCCAGCAGTTTCTGGTCTAGCGGCTACGCAGATGTGCAATATTTT	CASSFWSSGYADVQYF
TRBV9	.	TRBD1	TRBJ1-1	TGTGCCAGCAGCCCACCCGATCCGACAGGGCTGAGTCGTCGGAACACTGAAGCTTTCTTT	CASSPPDPTGLSRRNTEAFF